The 10 T cell receptor beta chains in this list originate from one sample, sequenced in a study of cytomegalovirus exposure and HLA in healthy donors. Vbeta (60) and Jbeta (13) primers were used in the PCR. The protocol was immunoSEQ multiplex PCR, while the TCRdb copy is restricted to in-frame clones and leaves out a portion. The sample has around 90,000 clones; about 79% are singletons. The specimen was PBMCs. The receptors were gathered from a male donor in good health and CMV-seropositive.

This clone showed up just once. The chain has TRBV5-4 and TRBJ2-1; D is possibly TRBD1 (6 bases). Looked up from germline, CDR1 is SGHNT and CDR2 is YYREEE (reference sequence). The germline V and J ends were trimmed by 0 bases and 5 bases, with 9 bases remaining between them. The CDR3 runs 14 residues. The CDR3 region has the DNA TGTGCCAGCAGCTTGGGGGCAGGGGACAATGAGCAGTTCTTC. This translates into CASSLGAGDNEQFF. The full variable domain, its missing parts supplied by reference TRBV5-4 and TRBJ2-1, is ETGVTQSPTHLIKTRGQQVTLRCSSQSGHNTVSWYQQALGQGPQFIFQYYREEENGRGNFPPRFSGLQFPNYSSELNVNALELDDSALYLCASSLGAGDNEQFFGPGTRLTVL.

The chain combines TRBV29-1 with TRBJ1-1; 7 bases match TRBD1. V gave up 5 bases and J gave up 2 bases; unmatched junction bases: 11. Germline V gene data show CDR1 as SQVTM and CDR2 as ANQGSEA. The CDR3 sequence is 15 residues long. The CDR3 is CSVMTGHPGNTEAFF. The CDR3 coding sequence is TGCAGCGTTATGACAGGGCATCCCGGAAACACTGAAGCTTTCTTT.

This rearrangement joins TRBV4-1 to TRBJ1-5, with D hard to call. CDR1 is MGHRA, CDR2 YSYEKL, per germline. The length of the CDR3 is 12 residues. The germline V and J ends were trimmed by 0 bases and 5 bases, with 2 bases remaining between them. The CDR3 sequence is CASSQDDQPQHF. The CDR3 nucleotides are TGCGCCAGCAGCCAAGACGATCAGCCCCAGCATTTT.

This chain's CDR3 is CAWSAERRETQYF. CDR3 DNA: TGTGCCTGGAGTGCAGAAAGGAGAGAGACGCAGTATTTT. V is TRBV30 and J is TRBJ2-3; D is unresolved. Deletions cut 1 base from V and 9 bases from J, with 14 bases between. The germline CDR1 and CDR2 sequences are GTSNPN and SVGIG (reference sequence). This CDR3 spans 13 amino acids.

V gene TRBV30 combines with J gene TRBJ1-5; possibly TRBD1 for D (6 bases). V lost 2 bases and J 5 bases, leaving 10 bases between the germline ends. The CDR3 has 13 amino acids. Per germline, CDR1 GTSNPN and CDR2 SVGIG (reference sequence). The CDR3 sequence is CAWSRGTDQPQHF. As DNA, the CDR3 is TGTGCCTGGAGTAGGGGGACGGATCAGCCCCAGCATTTT.

The gene calls are TRBV2 and TRBJ2-2, with 7 bases lining up with TRBD2. Trimming cost V 7 bases and J 5 bases; bases outside gene matches: 4. The CDR3 length is 13 residues. CDR1 and CDR2 from the germline V gene are SNHLY and FYNNEI. CDR3 sequence reads: CASIREGTGELFF. In nucleotides, the CDR3 is TGTGCCAGCATAAGGGAGGGTACCGGGGAGCTGTTTTTT.

The CDR3 spells CASSPAQGTYEQYF. The CDR3 region has the DNA TGTGCCAGCAGCCCAGCTCAGGGGACCTACGAGCAGTACTTC. This chain links TRBV7-2 with TRBJ2-7, with D perhaps matching TRBD1 (6 bases). There are 14 residues in the CDR3. The V gene's germline CDR1 is SGHTA and CDR2 FQGNSA. Between the trimmed V and J ends, which lost 5 bases and 2 bases, there was a span of 13 bases.

With regard to this clone: One end of the junction varies from germline; a read error may be responsible. V is TRBV7-6 and J is TRBJ1-1; tentative D call: TRBD1 (6 bases). Per the germline V gene, CDR1 is SGHVS and CDR2 is FNYEAQ. This CDR3 has 17 amino acids. The CDR3 region is CVSSLFSRGRGVTEAFF. DNA for the CDR3: TGTGTCAGCAGCTTATTCAGCCGGGGCAGGGGAGTCACTGAAGCTTTCTTT.

There are a few counts of this clone. This chain uses TRBV5-4 with TRBJ2-5; 8 bases are shared with TRBD2. The DNA end is a closer match to TRBJ2-7, so the J assignment may be wrong. Germline V gene sequence: CDR1 SGHNT, CDR2 YYREEE (reference sequence). CDR3 length: 13 amino acids. The CDR3 DNA sequence: TGTGCCAGCAGCTTGGCCGGGAGGGACGAGCAGTACTTC. Protein sequence: CASSLAGRDEQYF.

This rearrangement joins TRBV6-5 to TRBJ1-2; D call uncertain. This CDR3 is 12 amino acids long. CDR1 and CDR2 from the germline V gene are MNHEY and SVGAGI. V shed 6 bases and J shed 4 bases, with 9 bases lying between them. CDR3: CASRLRGYGYTF. The CDR3 DNA follows: TGTGCCAGCAGACTACGGGGCTATGGCTACACCTTC.